Shown below are 4 T cell receptor beta chains from a single sample sequenced in a study of shared clonotypes between healthy human individuals. Clones were sequenced by immunoSEQ multiplex PCR, and TCRdb holds only the in-frame ones, with some missing. The sample has about 2.4 million clones; over 85% are singletons. The sequencing input was naive CD4+ T cells sorted from blood. Subset of the sample: CD45RA+ positively selected. These receptors all stem from a man younger than 30 in good health.

To note about this clone: This specimen includes other DNA sequences encoding the same CDR3. The gene calls are TRBV7-2 and TRBJ2-7, with D uncertain. The germline V gene encodes CDR1 SGHTA and CDR2 FQGNSA. V shed 5 bases and J shed 4 bases, with 12 bases lying between them. This CDR3 has 13 residues. The CDR3 nucleotides read TGTGCCAGCAGCCCCTCCGGCGGTTACGAGCAGTACTTC. This translates into CASSPSGGYEQYF.

This clone was counted once. This chain joins TRBV7-8 and TRBJ1-1; D may be TRBD1 (6 bases). Trimming shortened V by 0 bases and J by 1 base, and 15 bases separated the two germline ends. Looked up from germline, CDR1 is SGHVS and CDR2 is FQNEAQ. This CDR3 is built from 17 residues. The DNA of the CDR3 is TGTGCCAGCAGCTTAGCGCCTAGCTACAGGGAGAACACTGAAGCTTTCTTT. This encodes CASSLAPSYRENTEAFF.

The CDR3 sequence is CAWTQGPGYEQYF. In nucleotides, the CDR3 is TGTGCCTGGACTCAGGGACCTGGCTACGAGCAGTACTTC. V gene TRBV30 combines with J gene TRBJ2-7; D may be TRBD1 or TRBD2 (5 bases each). The CDR3 spans 13 residues. Trimming took 4 bases from V and 3 from J, leaving 13 bases between them. Germline CDR1 and CDR2: GTSNPN and SVGIG (reference sequence).

The rearrangement links TRBV29-1 to TRBJ1-3, with unresolved D. The CDR3 is 14 residues long. V lost 4 bases to trimming and J lost 0 bases, with 10 bases between them. The germline V gene encodes CDR1 SQVTM and CDR2 ANQGSEA. The CDR3 DNA is TGCAGCGTTGGGGCGGACGCCTCTGGAAACACCATATATTTT. It is translated as CSVGADASGNTIYF.